Only a few counts were recorded for the clone carrying this TCR beta chain. Its cognate antigen is unknown. The sample comes from a study of cytomegalovirus exposure and HLA in healthy donors. General observations from the study: The likely explanation for a cluster of highly shared sequence variants was sequencing artifact. Per a later analysis, 15,000 to 20,000 TCR beta sequences showed association with HLA alleles at 0.05 false discovery rate. Excluded: some indistinguishable V segments such as TRBV6-2 and TRBV6-3.

The V end lost 1 base, the J end lost 6 bases, and 5 bases lay between the germline ends. The CDR3 sequence is 11 residues long. Looked up from germline, CDR1 is SGHRS and CDR2 is YFSETQ. The PCR was carried out with 60 Vbeta primers and 13 Jbeta primers. Clones were sequenced by immunoSEQ multiplex PCR, and TCRdb holds only the in-frame ones, with some missing. This sample yields some 96,000 clones, of which 75% to 80% are seen a single time; about 8.3% belongs to the top ten. The sequence came from a female donor in good health and CMV-seronegative. Sequences were obtained from PBMCs. The chain uses TRBV5-1 and TRBJ2-7, with D uncertain. Written as DNA, the CDR3 is TGCGCCAGCAGCTTGCCCTCCGAGCAGTACTTC. Protein: CASSLPSEQYF.